This T cell receptor beta chain was sequenced in a study of T cells in Graves' hyperthyroidism and ophthalmopathy. Study-wide results and limits: Within blood appeared most thyroid clonotypes that had expanded above 0.001.

This clonotype was seen a handful of times. Its antigen is as yet unknown. From RNA transcripts, TCR beta CDR3 regions were amplified. A set of HTBI primers served as the primers for a first-round RT-PCR of the TCR CDR3. One entry per CDR3 protein results from TCRdb running MiXCR on the multiplex PCR reads. The sample contains about 520,000 distinct CDR3 sequences, roughly a quarter of which appear only once. Duration under 3 months, a NOSPECS grade of at least 4, and a Clinical Activity Score of at least 3 characterized the ophthalmopathy patients. The TCR was taken from a woman in her thirties with Graves' ophthalmopathy. The sample comprised blood.

In nucleotides, the CDR3 is TGTGCCAGCTTGCCTACAGGACCTTACGAGCAGTACTTC. Translated, it gives CASLPTGPYEQYF. This sequence joins TRBV11-2 and TRBJ2-7, with a weak D call TRBD1 (5 bases). V lost 8 bases and J 4 bases, leaving 15 bases between the germline ends. The CDR3 spans 13 residues. Per the germline V gene, CDR1 is SGHAT and CDR2 is FQNNGV.